This T cell receptor beta chain derives from a study of T cells expressing NK-cell markers. Study-wide results and limits: Six of the donors carried dominant NKG2C+ clonotypes that took up roughly 1.0-8% of their CD8+ T cells.

CDR3 length: 16 residues. Germline CDR1 is WSHSY and CDR2 is SAAADI. 5'RACE template switching with UMIs generated TCR beta cDNA. Following a re-call of the 5' RACE reads, TCRdb has one entry per CDR3 protein and lacks DNA. The table counts roughly 450,000 distinct CDR3 sequences; almost 1.5% lies in the top ten. Turning to this clonotype: The antigen remains undetermined.

The rearrangement links TRBV10-2 to TRBJ2-2; the TCRdb D gene call, TRBD2, has no DNA to confirm it. The origin of this receptor is a woman aged 45 to 65 in good health. The sample taken for sequencing was blood T cells: a sorted CD56 or NKG2C T cell subset, CD4+ or CD8+ T cells, or bulk PBMC T cells (not recorded which). CDR3 loop: CASSPLGGRGSGELFF.